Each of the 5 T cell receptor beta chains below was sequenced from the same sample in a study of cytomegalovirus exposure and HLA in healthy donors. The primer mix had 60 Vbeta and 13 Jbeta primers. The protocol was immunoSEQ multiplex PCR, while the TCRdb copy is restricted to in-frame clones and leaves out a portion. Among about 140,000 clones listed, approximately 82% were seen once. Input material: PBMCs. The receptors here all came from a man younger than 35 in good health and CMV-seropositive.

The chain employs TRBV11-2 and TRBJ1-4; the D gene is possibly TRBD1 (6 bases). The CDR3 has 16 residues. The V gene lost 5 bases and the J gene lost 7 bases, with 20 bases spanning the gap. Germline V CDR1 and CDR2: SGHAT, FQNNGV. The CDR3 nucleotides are TGTGCCAGCAGCCCTTGGACAGCCACCAAACGTGAAAAACTGTTTTTT. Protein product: CASSPWTATKREKLFF.

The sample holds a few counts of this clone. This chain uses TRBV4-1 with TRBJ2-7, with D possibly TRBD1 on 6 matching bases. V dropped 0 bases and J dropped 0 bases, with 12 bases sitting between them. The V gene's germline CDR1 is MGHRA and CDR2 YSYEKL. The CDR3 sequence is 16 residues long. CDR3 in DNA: TGCGCCAGCAGCCAAGATTGGGCAGGGGCCTCCTACGAGCAGTACTTC. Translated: CASSQDWAGASYEQYF.

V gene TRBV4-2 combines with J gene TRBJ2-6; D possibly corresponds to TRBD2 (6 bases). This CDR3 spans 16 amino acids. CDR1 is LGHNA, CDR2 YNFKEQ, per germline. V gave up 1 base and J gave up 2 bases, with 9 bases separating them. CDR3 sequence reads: CASSQVGGAGANVLTF. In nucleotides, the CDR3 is TGTGCCAGCAGCCAAGTCGGAGGGGCTGGGGCCAACGTCCTGACTTTC.

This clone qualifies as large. The CDR3, as DNA: TGTGCCATCAGGACAGGGGACTATGGCTACACCTTC. It yields the protein CAIRTGDYGYTF. The chain has TRBV28 and TRBJ1-2; TRBD1 agrees at 9 bases. The CDR3 is made up of 12 amino acids. Germline V lookup: CDR1 MDHEN, CDR2 SYDVKM. V lost 10 bases, J lost 3 bases, and 3 bases stayed unmatched.

Here the CDR3 reads CASSQAGGRDGYTF. CDR3 nucleotide sequence: TGTGCCAGCAGCCAAGCGGGGGGGCGCGATGGCTACACCTTC. The chain links TRBV4-2 to TRBJ1-2, with D tentatively TRBD1 (6 bases). The germline V gene encodes CDR1 LGHNA and CDR2 YNFKEQ. Between the trimmed V and J ends, which lost 1 base and 6 bases, there was a span of 12 bases. The CDR3 is 14 residues long.